These 3 T cell receptor beta chains were all obtained from the same sample, sequenced in a study of technical replicates of blood from a handful of donors. Sequencing used immunoSEQ multiplex PCR; TCRdb keeps in-frame clones, though not all of them. Of more than 90,000 clones in the sample, roughly 95% are singletons; the top ten hold 0.21%. Sequencing was carried out using T cells isolated from PBMCs. The receptors originated from a human donor in good health.

The chain couples TRBV5-1 to TRBJ1-4; a weak D match, TRBD1 (5 bases). Trimming took 3 bases from V and 8 from J, leaving 14 bases between them. This CDR3 region has 14 residues. Germline assignment: CDR1 SGHRS and CDR2 YFSETQ. The CDR3 loop reads CASSSGTWKEKLFF. The CDR3 nucleotides are TGCGCCAGCAGCTCTGGGACTTGGAAAGAAAAACTGTTTTTT.

CDR3 residues: CASTSGGITGELFF. The CDR3 coding sequence is TGTGCCAGCACATCAGGGGGAATCACCGGGGAGCTGTTTTTT. V gene TRBV2 combines with J gene TRBJ2-2; 7 bases agree with TRBD1. After removal of 7 bases from V and 4 bases from J, the junction contained 6 bases not matched to a gene. This CDR3 spans 14 amino acids. The germline V gene has CDR1 SNHLY and CDR2 FYNNEI.

This chain connects TRBV10-2 to TRBJ1-1, with a possible D match to TRBD1 (5 bases). V lost 7 bases and J 11 bases, leaving 14 bases between the germline ends. This CDR3 region has 11 residues. Germline loops: CDR1 WSHSY, CDR2 SAAADI. CDR3 sequence: CASMSGAYAFF. CDR3 bases: TGCGCCAGCATGAGCGGGGCCTACGCTTTCTTT.